The 3 T cell receptor beta chains below were found in one sample sequenced in a study of cytomegalovirus exposure and HLA in healthy donors. Measured with immunoSEQ multiplex PCR; TCRdb has only the in-frame clones, and not every one. The sample records about 160,000 clones, 85% being singletons. The sequencing input was PBMCs. The receptors were gathered from a man under 40 in good health and CMV-seropositive.

V and J are TRBV15 and TRBJ1-2; 8 bases are a match to TRBD1. Trimming cost V 8 bases and J 2 bases; bases outside gene matches: 16. Germline V gene lookup returns CDR1 LNHNV and CDR2 YYDKDF (reference sequence). This CDR3 contains 17 residues. The CDR3 DNA follows: TGTGCCACCCTCAATCAGGGGGCAGGGGGAAGAAACTATGGCTACACCTTC. It specifies CATLNQGAGGRNYGYTF.

CDR3 sequence reads: CASSQGGAYNEQFF. CDR3 DNA sequence: TGTGCCAGCAGCCAAGGGGGGGCTTACAATGAGCAGTTCTTC. The J gene is TRBJ2-1, the V gene TRBV7-3; the D gene is possibly TRBD2 (7 bases). The CDR3 is 14 amino acids. Germline values: CDR1 SGHTA, CDR2 FQGTGA. Trimming left V 5 bases short and J 4 bases short, with 12 bases between.

V gene TRBV15 combines with J gene TRBJ1-1; no firm D call. This CDR3 has 13 residues. The V gene's germline CDR1 is LNHNV and CDR2 YYDKDF (reference sequence). The V end was cut by 8 bases, the J end by 2 bases, with 12 bases between. Here the CDR3 DNA reads TGTGCCACCTGCCGGGAGTCAAACACTGAAGCTTTCTTT. Residues: CATCRESNTEAFF.